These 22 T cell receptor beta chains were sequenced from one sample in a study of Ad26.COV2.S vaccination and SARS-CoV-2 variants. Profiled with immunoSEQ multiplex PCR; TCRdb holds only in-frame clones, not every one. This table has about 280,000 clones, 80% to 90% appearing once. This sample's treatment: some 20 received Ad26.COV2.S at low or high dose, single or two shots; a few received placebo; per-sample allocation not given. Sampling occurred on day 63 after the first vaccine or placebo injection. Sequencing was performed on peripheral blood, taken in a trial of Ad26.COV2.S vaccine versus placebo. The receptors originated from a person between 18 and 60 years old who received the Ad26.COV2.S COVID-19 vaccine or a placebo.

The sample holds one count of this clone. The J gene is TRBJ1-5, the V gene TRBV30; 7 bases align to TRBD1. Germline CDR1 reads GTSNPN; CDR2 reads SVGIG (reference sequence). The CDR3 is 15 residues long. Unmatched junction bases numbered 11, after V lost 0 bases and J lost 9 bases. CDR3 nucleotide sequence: TGTGCCTGGAGTGTCTCAGGGGGTGCCGTGGCGCCCCAGCATTTT. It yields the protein CAWSVSGGAVAPQHF. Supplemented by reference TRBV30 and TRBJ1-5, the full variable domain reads SQTIHQWPATLVQPVGSPLSLECTVEGTSNPNLYWYRQAAGRGLQLLFYSVGIGQISSEVPQNLSASRPQDRQFILSSKKLLLSDSGFYLCAWSVSGGAVAPQHFGDGTRLSIL.

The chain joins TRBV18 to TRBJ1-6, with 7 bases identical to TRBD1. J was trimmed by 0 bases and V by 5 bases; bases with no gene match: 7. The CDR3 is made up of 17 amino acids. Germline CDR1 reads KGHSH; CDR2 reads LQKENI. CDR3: CASSTTDRSSYNSPLHF. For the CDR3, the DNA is TGTGCCAGCTCAACCACGGACAGGAGCTCCTATAATTCACCCCTCCACTTT.

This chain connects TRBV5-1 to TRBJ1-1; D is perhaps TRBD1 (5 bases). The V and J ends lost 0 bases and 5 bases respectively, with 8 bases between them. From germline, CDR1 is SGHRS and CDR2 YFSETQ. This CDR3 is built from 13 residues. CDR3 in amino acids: CASSLDRTTEAFF. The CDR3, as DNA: TGCGCCAGCAGCTTGGACAGGACAACTGAAGCTTTCTTT.

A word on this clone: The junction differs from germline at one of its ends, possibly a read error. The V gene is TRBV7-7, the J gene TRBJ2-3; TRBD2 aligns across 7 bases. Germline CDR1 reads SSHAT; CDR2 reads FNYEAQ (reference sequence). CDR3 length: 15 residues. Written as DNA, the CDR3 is TGTGCTAGCAGCCTGGGGGAGGGACGCACAGATACGCAGTATTTT. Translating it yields CASSLGEGRTDTQYF.

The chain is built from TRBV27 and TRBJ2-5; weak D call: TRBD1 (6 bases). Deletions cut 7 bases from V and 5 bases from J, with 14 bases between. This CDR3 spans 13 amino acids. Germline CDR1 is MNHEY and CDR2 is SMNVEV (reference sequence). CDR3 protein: CASTETGRETQYF. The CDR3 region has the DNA TGTGCCAGCACCGAGACAGGAAGGGAGACCCAGTACTTC.

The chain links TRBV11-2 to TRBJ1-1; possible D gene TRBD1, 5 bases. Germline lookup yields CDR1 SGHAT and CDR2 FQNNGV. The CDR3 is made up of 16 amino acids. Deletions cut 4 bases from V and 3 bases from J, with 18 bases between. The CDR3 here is CASSSHGAGSYTEAFF. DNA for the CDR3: TGTGCCAGCAGCTCCCACGGGGCGGGGAGTTACACTGAAGCTTTCTTT.

The CDR3 spells CASSLESSGRGGGQYF. CDR3 nucleotide sequence: TGTGCCAGCAGCTTAGAAAGTAGCGGGCGAGGAGGGGGGCAGTACTTC. The chain combines TRBV11-2 with TRBJ2-7; possibly TRBD2 for D (7 bases). CDR1 SGHAT and CDR2 FQNNGV come from the germline V gene. Between the trimmed V and J ends, which lost 0 bases and 9 bases, there was a span of 21 bases. CDR3 length: 16 amino acids. The variable domain in full, with the rest retrieved from reference TRBV11-2 and TRBJ2-7, is EAGVAQSPRYKIIEKRQSVAFWCNPISGHATLYWYQQILGQGPKLLIQFQNNGVVDDSQLPKDRFSAERLKGVDSTLKIQPAKLEDSAVYLCASSLESSGRGGGQYFGPGTRLTVT.

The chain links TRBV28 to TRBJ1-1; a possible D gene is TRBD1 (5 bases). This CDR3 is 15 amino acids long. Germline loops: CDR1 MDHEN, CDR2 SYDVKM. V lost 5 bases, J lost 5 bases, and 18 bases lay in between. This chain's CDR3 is CASSTRDSESTEAFF. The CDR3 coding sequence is TGTGCCAGCAGTACCCGGGACTCCGAGAGTACTGAAGCTTTCTTT. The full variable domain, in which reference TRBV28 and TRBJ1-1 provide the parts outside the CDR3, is DVKVTQSSRYLVKRTGEKVFLECVQDMDHENMFWYRQDPGLGLRLIYFSYDVKMKEKGDIPEGYSVSREKKERFSLILESASTNQTSMYLCASSTRDSESTEAFFGQGTRLTVV.

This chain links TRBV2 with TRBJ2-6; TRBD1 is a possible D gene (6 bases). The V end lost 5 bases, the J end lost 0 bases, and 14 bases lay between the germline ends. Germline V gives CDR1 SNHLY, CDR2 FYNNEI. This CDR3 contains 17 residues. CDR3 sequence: CASSSGHVSSGANVLTF. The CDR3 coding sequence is TGTGCCAGCAGTTCGGGACATGTGAGCTCTGGGGCCAACGTCCTGACTTTC.

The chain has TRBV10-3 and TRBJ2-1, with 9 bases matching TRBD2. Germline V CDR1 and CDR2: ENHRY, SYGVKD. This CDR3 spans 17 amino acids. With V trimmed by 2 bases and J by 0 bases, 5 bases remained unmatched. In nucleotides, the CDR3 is TGTGCCATCAGTGAGGGCGGGAGGGGTTCCTCCTACAATGAGCAGTTCTTC. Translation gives CAISEGGRGSSYNEQFF.

CDR3 nucleotide sequence: TGTGCCAGCAGTGCATGGGGCCTCTCCTACGAGCAGTACTTC. This encodes CASSAWGLSYEQYF. This chain links TRBV2 with TRBJ2-7, with D perhaps matching TRBD1 (5 bases). V dropped 4 bases and J dropped 0 bases, with 10 bases sitting between them. Germline V gene sequence: CDR1 SNHLY, CDR2 FYNNEI. This CDR3 comprises 14 residues.

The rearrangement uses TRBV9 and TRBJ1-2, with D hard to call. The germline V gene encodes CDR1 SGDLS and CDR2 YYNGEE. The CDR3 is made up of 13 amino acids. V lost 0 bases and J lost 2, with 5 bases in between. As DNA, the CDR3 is TGTGCCAGCAGCGTAGATGGGAACTATGGCTACACCTTC. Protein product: CASSVDGNYGYTF.

The CDR3 here is CASSTAVVGHRQETQYF. Written as DNA, the CDR3 is TGTGCCAGTAGTACCGCCGTCGTGGGACACCGCCAAGAGACCCAGTACTTC. The chain combines TRBV19 with TRBJ2-5, with D possibly matching TRBD1 (6 bases). V lost 4 bases to trimming and J lost 1 base, with 19 bases between them. Germline CDR1 and CDR2: LNHDA and SQIVND (reference sequence). The CDR3 spans 17 residues.

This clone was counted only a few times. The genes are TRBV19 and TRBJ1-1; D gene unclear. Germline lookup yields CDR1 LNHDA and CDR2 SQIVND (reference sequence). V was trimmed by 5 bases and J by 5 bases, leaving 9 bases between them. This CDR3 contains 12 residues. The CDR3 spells CASSFVRTEAFF. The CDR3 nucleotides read TGTGCCAGTAGTTTTGTGAGAACTGAAGCTTTCTTT.

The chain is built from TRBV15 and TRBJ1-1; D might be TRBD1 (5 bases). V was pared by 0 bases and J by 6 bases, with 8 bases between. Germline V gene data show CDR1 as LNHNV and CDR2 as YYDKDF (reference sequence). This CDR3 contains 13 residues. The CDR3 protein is CATSRDRQSEAFF. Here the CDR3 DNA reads TGTGCCACCAGCAGAGATCGACAGTCTGAAGCTTTCTTT.

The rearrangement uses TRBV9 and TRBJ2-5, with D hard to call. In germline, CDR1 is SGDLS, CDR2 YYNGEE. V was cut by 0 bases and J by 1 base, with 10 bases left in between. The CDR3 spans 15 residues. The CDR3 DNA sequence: TGTGCCAGCAGCGTAGAGGAGAGACCCCAAGAGACCCAGTACTTC. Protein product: CASSVEERPQETQYF.

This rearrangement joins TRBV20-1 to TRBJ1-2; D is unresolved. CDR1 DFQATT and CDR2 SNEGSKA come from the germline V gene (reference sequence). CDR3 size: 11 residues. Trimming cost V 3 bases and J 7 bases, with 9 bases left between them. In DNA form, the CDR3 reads TGCAGTGCTAGTAGATCCCCTGGCTACACCTTC. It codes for CSASRSPGYTF.

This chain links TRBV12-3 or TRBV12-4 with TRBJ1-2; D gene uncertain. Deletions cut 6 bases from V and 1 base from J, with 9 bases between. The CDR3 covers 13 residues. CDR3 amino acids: CASSLQLNYGYTF. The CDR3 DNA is TGTGCCAGCAGCTTACAGCTTAACTATGGCTACACCTTC.

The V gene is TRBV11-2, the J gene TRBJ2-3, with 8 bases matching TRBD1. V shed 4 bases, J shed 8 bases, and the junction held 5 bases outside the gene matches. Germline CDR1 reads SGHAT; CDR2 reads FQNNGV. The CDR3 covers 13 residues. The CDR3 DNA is TGTGCCAGCAGCTCGCAGGGGGCGGGTACGCAGTATTTT. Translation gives CASSSQGAGTQYF.

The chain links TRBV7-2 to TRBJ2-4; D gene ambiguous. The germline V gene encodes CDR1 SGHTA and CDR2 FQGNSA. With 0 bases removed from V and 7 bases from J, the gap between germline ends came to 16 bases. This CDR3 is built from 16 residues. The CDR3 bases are TGTGCCAGCAGCTTAGCGCCAACCACAGTTGGGAACATTCAGTACTTC. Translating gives CASSLAPTTVGNIQYF.

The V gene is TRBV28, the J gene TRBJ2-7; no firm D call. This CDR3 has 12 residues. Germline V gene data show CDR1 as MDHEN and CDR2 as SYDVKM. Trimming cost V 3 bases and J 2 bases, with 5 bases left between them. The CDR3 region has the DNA TGTGCCAGCAGTTTCAATACCTACGAGCAGTACTTC. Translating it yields CASSFNTYEQYF.

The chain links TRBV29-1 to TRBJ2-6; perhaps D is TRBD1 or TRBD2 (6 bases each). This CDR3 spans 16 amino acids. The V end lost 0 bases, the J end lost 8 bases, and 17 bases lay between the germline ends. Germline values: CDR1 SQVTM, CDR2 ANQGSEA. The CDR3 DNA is TGCAGCGTTGAAGACCGAACGAGGGGGGCAACCAACGTCCTGACTTTC. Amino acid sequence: CSVEDRTRGATNVLTF.